This T cell receptor beta chain was recovered during a study of T cells in tuberculosis. Thawed, overnight-rested PBMC were stained with GMM-loaded CD1B tetramer, viability dye and anti-CD3, then sorted. The lipid loaded on the CD1B tetramers was C32 glucose monomycolate from Rhodococcus equi. CDR1 and CDR2 from the germline V gene are LNHNV and YYDKDF (reference sequence). The CDR3 loop spans 17 amino acids. The V gene lost 0 bases and the J gene lost 1 base, with 14 bases spanning the gap. Sequencing was performed with immunoSEQ multiplex PCR; in TCRdb, only in-frame clones are kept and a portion is missing. The table records approximately 88,000 clones, roughly 93% of them present only once.

J is TRBJ2-3 and V is TRBV15; maybe TRBD2 (7 bases). The specimen sequenced was CD1b-GMM tetramer-negative cells sorted from PBMCs. The source is an adult woman with latent tuberculosis. The CDR3 region has the DNA TGTGCCACCAGCAGAGAGTGGGGGGGCATAGGCACAGATACGCAGTATTTT. Translated, it gives CATSREWGGIGTDTQYF.